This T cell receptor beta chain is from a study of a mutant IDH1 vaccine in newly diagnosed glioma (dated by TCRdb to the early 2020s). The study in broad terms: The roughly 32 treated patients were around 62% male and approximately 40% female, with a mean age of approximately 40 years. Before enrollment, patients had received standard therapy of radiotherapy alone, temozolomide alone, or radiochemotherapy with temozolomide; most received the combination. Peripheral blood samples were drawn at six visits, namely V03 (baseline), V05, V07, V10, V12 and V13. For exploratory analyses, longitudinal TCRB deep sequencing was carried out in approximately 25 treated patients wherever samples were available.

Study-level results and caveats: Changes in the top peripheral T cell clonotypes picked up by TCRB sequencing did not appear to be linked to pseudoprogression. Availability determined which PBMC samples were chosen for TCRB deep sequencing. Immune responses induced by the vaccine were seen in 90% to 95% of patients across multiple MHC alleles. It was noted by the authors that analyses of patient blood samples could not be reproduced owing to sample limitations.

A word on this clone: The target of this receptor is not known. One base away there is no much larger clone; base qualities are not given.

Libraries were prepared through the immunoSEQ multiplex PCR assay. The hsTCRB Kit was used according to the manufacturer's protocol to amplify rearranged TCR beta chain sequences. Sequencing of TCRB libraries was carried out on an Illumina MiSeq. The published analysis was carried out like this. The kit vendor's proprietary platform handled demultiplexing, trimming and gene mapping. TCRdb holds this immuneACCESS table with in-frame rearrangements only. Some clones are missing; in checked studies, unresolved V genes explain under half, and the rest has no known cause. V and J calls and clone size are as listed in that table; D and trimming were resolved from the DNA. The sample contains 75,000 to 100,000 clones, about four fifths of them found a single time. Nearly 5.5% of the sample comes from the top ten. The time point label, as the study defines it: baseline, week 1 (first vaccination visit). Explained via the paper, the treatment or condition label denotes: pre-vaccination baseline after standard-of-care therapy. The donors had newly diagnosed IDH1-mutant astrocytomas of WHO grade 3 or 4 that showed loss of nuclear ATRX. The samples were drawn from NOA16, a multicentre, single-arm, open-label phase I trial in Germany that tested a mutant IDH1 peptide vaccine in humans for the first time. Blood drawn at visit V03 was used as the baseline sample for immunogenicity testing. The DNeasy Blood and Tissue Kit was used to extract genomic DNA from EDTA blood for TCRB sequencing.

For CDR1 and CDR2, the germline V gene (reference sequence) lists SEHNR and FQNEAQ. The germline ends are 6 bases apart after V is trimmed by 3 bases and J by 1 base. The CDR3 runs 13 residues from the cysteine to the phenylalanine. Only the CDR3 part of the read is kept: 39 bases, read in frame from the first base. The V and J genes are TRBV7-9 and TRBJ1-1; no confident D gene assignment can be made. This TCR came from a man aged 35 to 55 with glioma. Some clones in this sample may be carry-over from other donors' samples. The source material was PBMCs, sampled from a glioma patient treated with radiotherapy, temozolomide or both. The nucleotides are TGTGCCAGCAGCTTCCGGGAGAACACTGAAGCTTTCTTT. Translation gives CASSFRENTEAFF. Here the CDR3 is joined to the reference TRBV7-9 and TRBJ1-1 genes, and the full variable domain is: DTGVSQNPRHKITKRGQNVTFRCDPISEHNRLYWYRQTLGQGPEFLTYFQNEAQLEKSRLLSDRFSAERPKGSFSTLEIQRTEQGDSAMYLCASSFRENTEAFFGQGTRLTVV.